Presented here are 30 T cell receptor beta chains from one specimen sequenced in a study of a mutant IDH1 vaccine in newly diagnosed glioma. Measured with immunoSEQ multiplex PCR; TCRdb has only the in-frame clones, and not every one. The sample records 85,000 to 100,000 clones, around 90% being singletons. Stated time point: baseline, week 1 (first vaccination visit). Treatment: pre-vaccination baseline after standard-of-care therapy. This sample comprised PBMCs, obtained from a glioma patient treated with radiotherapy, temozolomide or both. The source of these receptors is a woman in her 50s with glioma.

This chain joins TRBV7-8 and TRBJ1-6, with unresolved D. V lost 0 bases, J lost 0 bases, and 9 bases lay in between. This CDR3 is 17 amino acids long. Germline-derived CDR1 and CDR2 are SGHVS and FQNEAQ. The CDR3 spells CASSLAGRFSYNSPLHF. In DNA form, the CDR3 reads TGTGCCAGCAGCTTAGCCGGACGATTCTCCTATAATTCACCCCTCCACTTT.

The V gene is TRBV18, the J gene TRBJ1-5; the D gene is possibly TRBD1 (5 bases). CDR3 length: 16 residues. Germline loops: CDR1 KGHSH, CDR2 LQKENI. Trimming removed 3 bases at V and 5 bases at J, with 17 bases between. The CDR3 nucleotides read TGTGCCAGCTCACCCGTCAGGGCGCGTGGAGATCAGCCCCAGCATTTT. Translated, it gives CASSPVRARGDQPQHF. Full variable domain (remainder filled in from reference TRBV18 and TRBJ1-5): NAGVMQNPRHLVRRRGQEARLRCSPMKGHSHVYWYRQLPEEGLKFMVYLQKENIIDESGMPKERFSAEFPKEGPSILRIQQVVRGDSAAYFCASSPVRARGDQPQHFGDGTRLSIL.

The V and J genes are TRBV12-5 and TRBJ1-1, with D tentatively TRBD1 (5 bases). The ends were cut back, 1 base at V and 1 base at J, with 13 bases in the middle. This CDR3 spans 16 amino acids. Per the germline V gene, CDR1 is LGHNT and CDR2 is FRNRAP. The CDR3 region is CASGLGNRQPNTEAFF. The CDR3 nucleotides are TGTGCTAGTGGTTTGGGAAACAGGCAGCCGAACACTGAAGCTTTCTTT. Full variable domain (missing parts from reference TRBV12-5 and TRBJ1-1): DARVTQTPRHKVTEMGQEVTMRCQPILGHNTVFWYRQTMMQGLELLAYFRNRAPLDDSGMPKDRFSAEMPDATLATLKIQPSEPRDSAVYFCASGLGNRQPNTEAFFGQGTRLTVV.

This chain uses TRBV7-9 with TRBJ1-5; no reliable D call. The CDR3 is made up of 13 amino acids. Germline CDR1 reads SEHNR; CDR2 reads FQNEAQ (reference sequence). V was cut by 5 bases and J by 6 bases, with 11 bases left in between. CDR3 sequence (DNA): TGTGCCAGCAGCCGAGGGCCCCGTCAGCCCCAGCATTTT. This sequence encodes CASSRGPRQPQHF.

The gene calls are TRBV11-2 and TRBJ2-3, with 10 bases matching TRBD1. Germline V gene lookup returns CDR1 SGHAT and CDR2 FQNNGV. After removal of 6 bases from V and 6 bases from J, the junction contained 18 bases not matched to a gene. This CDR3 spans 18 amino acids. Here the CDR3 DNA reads TGTGCCAGCAGTCATTGGGTCCCCGGGACAGGGGCTGAGGATACGCAGTATTTT. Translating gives CASSHWVPGTGAEDTQYF. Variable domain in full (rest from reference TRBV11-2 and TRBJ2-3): EAGVAQSPRYKIIEKRQSVAFWCNPISGHATLYWYQQILGQGPKLLIQFQNNGVVDDSQLPKDRFSAERLKGVDSTLKIQPAKLEDSAVYLCASSHWVPGTGAEDTQYFGPGTRLTVL.

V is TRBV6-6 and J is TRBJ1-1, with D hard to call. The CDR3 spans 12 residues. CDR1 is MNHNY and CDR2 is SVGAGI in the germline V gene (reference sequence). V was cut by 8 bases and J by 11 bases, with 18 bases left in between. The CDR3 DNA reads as TGTGCCAGCGGCCGGGCGAGAGTATTGGCTTTCTTT. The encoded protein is CASGRARVLAFF.

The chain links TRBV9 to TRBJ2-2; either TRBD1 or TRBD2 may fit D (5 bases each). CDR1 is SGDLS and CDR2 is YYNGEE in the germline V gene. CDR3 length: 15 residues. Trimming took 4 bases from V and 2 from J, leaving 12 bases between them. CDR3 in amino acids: CASSLGPTNTGELFF. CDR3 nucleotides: TGTGCCAGCAGCCTGGGACCCACCAACACCGGGGAGCTGTTTTTT.

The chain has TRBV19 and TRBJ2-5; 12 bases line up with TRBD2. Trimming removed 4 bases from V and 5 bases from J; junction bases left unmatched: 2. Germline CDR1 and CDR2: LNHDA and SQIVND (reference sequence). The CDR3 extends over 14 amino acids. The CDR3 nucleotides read TGTGCCAGTAGTAGGACTAGCGGGATGGAGACCCAGTACTTC. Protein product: CASSRTSGMETQYF.

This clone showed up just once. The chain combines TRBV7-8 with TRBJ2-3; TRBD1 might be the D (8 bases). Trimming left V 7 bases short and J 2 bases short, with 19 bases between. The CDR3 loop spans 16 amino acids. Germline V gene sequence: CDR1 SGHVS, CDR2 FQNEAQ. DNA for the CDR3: TGTGCCAGCAAATATGGACAGGGAGGGACCACAGATACGCAGTATTTT. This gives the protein CASKYGQGGTTDTQYF.

This chain's CDR3 is CASSVEGRGLGEQYF. CDR3 bases: TGTGCCAGCAGCGTAGAAGGCCGGGGTTTAGGGGAGCAGTACTTC. This chain links TRBV9 with TRBJ2-7, with D possibly TRBD2 on 5 matching bases. This CDR3 region has 15 residues. Deletions cut 0 bases from V and 7 bases from J, with 17 bases between. Germline CDR1 and CDR2: SGDLS and YYNGEE.

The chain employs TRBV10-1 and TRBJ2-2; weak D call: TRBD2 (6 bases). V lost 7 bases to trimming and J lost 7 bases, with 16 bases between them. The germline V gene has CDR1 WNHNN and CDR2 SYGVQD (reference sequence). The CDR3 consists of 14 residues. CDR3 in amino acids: CASTLRGGRGELFF. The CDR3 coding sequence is TGCGCCAGCACCCTCAGAGGAGGGCGCGGGGAGCTGTTTTTT.

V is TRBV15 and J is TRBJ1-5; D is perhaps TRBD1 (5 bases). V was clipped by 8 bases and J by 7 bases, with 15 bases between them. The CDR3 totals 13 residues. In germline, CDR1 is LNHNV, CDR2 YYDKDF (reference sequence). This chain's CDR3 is CATSGRVGQPQHF. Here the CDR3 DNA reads TGTGCCACCTCGGGACGGGTCGGGCAGCCCCAGCATTTT.

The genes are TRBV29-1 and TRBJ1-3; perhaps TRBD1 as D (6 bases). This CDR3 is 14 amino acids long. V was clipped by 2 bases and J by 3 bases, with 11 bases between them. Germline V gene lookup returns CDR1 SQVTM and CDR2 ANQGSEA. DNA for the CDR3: TGCAGCGTTGAAAAGAGCAGGGGTGGAAACACCATATATTTT. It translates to CSVEKSRGGNTIYF.

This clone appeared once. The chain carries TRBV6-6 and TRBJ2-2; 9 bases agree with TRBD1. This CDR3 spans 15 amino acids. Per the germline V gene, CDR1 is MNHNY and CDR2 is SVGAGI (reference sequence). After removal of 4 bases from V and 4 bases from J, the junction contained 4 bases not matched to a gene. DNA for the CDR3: TGTGCCAGCAGTTCCCAGACAGGGGGCACCGGGGAGCTGTTTTTT. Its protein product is CASSSQTGGTGELFF.

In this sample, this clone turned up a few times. For the CDR3, the DNA is TGTGCCAGCAGAGGGACAGGGCGTTCCTACGAGCAGTACTTC. Amino acids: CASRGTGRSYEQYF. This chain uses TRBV28 with TRBJ2-7, with 9 bases matching TRBD1. J gave up 1 base and V 6 bases, and 4 bases lay outside the gene matches. Germline values: CDR1 MDHEN, CDR2 SYDVKM. The CDR3 is made up of 14 amino acids.

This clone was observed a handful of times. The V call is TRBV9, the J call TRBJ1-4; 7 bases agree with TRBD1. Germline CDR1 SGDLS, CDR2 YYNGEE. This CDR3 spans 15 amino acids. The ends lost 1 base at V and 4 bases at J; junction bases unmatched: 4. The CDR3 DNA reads TGTGCCAGCAGCGTATGGGACAGCATTAATGAAAAACTGTTTTTT. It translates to CASSVWDSINEKLFF. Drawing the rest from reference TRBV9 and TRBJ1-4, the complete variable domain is DSGVTQTPKHLITATGQRVTLRCSPRSGDLSVYWYQQSLDQGLQFLIQYYNGEERAKGNILERFSAQQFPDLHSELNLSSLELGDSALYFCASSVWDSINEKLFFGSGTQLSVL.

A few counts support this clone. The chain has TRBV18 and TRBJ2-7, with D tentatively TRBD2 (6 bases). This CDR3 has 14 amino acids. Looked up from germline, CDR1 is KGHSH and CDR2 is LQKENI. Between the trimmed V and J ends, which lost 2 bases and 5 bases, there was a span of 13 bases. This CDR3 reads CASSPRGEEDEQYF. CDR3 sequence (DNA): TGTGCCAGCTCACCAAGAGGGGAGGAGGACGAGCAGTACTTC.

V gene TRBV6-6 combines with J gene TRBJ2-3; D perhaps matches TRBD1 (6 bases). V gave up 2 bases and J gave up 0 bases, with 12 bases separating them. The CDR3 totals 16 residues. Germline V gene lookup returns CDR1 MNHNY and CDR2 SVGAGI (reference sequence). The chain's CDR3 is CASSYLTQGSTDTQYF. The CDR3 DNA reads TGTGCCAGCAGTTACCTCACACAGGGTAGCACAGATACGCAGTATTTT.

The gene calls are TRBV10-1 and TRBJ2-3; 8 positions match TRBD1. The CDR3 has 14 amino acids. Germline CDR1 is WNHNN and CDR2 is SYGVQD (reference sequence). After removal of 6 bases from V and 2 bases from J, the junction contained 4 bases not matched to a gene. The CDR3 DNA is TGCGCCAGCAGGGGGACAGGCCCCACAGATACGCAGTATTTT. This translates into CASRGTGPTDTQYF.

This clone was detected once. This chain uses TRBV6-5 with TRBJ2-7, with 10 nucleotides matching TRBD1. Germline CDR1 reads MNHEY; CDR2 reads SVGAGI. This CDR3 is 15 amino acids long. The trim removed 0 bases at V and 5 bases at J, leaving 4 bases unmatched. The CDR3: CASSYSDRGSHEQYF. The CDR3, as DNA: TGTGCCAGCAGTTACTCGGACAGGGGGTCCCACGAGCAGTACTTC.

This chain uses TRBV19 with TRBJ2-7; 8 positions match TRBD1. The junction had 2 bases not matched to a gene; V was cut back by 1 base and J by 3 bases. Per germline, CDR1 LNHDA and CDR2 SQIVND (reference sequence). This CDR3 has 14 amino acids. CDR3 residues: CASSIVDRVYEQYF. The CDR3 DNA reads TGTGCCAGTAGTATAGTGGACAGGGTCTACGAGCAGTACTTC.

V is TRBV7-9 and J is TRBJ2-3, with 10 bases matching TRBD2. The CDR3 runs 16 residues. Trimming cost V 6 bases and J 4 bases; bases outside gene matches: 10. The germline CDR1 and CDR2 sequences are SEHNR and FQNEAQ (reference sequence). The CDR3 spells CASSQQAGGPSDTQYF. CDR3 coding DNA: TGTGCCAGCAGTCAACAAGCGGGAGGGCCGTCAGATACGCAGTATTTT. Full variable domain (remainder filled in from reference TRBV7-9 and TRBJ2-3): DTGVSQNPRHKITKRGQNVTFRCDPISEHNRLYWYRQTLGQGPEFLTYFQNEAQLEKSRLLSDRFSAERPKGSFSTLEIQRTEQGDSAMYLCASSQQAGGPSDTQYFGPGTRLTVL.

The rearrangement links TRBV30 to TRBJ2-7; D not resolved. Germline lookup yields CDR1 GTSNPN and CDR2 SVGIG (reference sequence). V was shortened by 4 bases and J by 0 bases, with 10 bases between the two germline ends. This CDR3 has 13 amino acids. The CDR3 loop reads CAWMSGYSYEQYF. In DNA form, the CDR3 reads TGTGCCTGGATGAGTGGTTACTCCTACGAGCAGTACTTC.

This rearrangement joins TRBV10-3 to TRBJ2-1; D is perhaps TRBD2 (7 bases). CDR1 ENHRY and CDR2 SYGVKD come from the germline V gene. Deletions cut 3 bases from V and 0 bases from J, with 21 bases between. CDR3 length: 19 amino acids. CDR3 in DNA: TGTGCCATCAGTGAAATTGGGGGGGCTAGCCGAAGCTCCTACAATGAGCAGTTCTTC. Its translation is CAISEIGGASRSSYNEQFF.

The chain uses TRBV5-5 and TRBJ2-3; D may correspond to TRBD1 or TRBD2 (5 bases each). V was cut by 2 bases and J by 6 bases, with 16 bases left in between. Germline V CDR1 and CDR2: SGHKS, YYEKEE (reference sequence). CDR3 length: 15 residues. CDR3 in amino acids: CASSFFAGSGDTQYF. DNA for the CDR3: TGTGCCAGCAGCTTCTTCGCAGGGTCGGGGGATACGCAGTATTTT.

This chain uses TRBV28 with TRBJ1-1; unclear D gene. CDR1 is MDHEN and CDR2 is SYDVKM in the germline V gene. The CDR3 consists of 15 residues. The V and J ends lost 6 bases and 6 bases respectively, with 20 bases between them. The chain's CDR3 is CASSLLDAGRPEAFF. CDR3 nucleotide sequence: TGTGCCAGCAGCCTCTTAGACGCGGGGAGGCCTGAAGCTTTCTTT.

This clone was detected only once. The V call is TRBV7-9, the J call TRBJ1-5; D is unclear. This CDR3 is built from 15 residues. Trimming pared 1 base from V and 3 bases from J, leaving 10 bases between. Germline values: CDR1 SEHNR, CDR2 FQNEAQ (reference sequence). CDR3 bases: TGTGCCAGCAGCTTAGGGGCTGGGCCCAATCAGCCCCAGCATTTT. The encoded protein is CASSLGAGPNQPQHF.

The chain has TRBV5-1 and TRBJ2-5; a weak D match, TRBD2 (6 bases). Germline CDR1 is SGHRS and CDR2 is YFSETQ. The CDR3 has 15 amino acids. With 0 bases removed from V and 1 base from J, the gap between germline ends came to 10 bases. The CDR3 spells CASSLDLASQETQYF. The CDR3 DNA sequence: TGCGCCAGCAGCTTGGACCTAGCGAGCCAAGAGACCCAGTACTTC.

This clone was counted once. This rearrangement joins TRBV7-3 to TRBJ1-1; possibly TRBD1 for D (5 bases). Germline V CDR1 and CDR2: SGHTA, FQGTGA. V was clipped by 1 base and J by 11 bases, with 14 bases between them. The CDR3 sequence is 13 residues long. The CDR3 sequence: CASSLSREEGAFF. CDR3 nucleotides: TGTGCCAGCAGCTTAAGCAGGGAAGAGGGGGCTTTCTTT.

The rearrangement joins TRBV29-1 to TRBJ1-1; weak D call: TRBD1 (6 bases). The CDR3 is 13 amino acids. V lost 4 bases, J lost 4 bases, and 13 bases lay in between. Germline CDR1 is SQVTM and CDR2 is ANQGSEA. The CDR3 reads CSVGAGDATEAFF. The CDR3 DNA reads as TGCAGCGTTGGAGCAGGGGACGCCACTGAAGCTTTCTTT. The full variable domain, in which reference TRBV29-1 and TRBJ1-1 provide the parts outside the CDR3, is SAVISQKPSRDICQRGTSLTIQCQVDSQVTMMFWYRQQPGQSLTLIATANQGSEATYESGFVIDKFPISRPNLTFSTLTVSNMSPEDSSIYLCSVGAGDATEAFFGQGTRLTVV.